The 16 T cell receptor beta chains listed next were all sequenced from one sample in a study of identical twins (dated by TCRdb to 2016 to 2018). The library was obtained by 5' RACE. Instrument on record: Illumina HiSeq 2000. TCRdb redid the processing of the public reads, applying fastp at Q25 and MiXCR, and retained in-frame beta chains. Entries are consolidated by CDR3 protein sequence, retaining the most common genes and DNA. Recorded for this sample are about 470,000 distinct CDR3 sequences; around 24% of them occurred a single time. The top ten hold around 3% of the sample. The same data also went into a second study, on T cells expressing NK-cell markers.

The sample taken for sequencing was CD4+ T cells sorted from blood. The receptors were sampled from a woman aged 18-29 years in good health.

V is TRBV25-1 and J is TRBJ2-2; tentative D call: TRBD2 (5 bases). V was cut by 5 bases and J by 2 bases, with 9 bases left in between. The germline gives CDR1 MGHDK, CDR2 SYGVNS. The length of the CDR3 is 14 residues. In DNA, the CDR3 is TGTGCCAGCAGTACCGAGGGCAACACCGGGGAGCTGTTTTTT. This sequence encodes CASSTEGNTGELFF.

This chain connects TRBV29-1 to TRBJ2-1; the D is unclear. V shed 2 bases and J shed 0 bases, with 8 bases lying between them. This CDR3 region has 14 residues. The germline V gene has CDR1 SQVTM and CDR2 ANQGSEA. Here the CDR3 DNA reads TGCAGCGTTGAAAGCGTATCCTCCTACAATGAGCAGTTCTTC. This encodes CSVESVSSYNEQFF.

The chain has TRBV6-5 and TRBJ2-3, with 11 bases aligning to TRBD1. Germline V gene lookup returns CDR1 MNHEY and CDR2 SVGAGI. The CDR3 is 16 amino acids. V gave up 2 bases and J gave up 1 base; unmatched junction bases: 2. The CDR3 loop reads CASSYRTGGGTDTQYF. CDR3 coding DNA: TGTGCCAGCAGTTACCGGACAGGGGGCGGCACAGATACGCAGTATTTT.

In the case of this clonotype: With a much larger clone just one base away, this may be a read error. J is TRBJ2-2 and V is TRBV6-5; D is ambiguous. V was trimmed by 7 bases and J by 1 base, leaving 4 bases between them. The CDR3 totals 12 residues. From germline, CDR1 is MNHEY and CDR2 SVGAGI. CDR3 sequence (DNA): TGTGCCAGCACGCAGAACACCGGGGAGCTGTTTTTT. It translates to CASTQNTGELFF.

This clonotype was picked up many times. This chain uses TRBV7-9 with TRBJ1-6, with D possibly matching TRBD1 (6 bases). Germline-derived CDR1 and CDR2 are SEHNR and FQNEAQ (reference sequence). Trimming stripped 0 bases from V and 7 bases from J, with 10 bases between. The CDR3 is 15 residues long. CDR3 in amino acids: CASSLAPGANSPLHF. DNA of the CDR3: TGTGCCAGCAGCTTAGCGCCAGGGGCCAATTCACCCCTCCACTTT.

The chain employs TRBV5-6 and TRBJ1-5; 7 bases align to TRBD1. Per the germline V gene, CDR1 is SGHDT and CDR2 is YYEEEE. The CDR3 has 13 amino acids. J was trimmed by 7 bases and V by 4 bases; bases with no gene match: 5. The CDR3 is CASSQGQQQPQHF. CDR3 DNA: TGTGCCAGCAGCCAGGGACAGCAGCAGCCCCAGCATTTT.

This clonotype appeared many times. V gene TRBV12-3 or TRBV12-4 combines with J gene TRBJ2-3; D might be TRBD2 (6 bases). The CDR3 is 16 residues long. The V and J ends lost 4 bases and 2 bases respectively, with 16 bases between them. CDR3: CASSYYSGANTDTQYF. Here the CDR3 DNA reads TGTGCCAGCAGTTATTATAGCGGAGCCAACACAGATACGCAGTATTTT.

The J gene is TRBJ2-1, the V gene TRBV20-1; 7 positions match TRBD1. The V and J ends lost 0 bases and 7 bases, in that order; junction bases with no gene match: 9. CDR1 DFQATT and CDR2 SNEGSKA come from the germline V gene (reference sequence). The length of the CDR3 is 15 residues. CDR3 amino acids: CSAREPGQPFNEQFF. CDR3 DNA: TGCAGTGCTAGAGAACCGGGACAGCCTTTTAATGAGCAGTTCTTC.

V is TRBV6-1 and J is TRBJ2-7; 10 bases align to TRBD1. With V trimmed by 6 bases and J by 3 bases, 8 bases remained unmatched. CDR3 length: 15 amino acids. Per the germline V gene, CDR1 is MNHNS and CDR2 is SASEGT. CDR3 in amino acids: CASSPTDRGFYEQYF. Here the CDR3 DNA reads TGTGCCAGCAGCCCGACGGACAGGGGGTTCTACGAGCAGTACTTC.

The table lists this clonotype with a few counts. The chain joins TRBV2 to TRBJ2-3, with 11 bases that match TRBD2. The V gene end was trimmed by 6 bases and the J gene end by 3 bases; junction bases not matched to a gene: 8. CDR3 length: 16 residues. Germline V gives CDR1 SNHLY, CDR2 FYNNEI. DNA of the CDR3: TGTGCCAGCAGCGATGGACTAGCGGGTTCAACAGATACGCAGTATTTT. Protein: CASSDGLAGSTDTQYF.

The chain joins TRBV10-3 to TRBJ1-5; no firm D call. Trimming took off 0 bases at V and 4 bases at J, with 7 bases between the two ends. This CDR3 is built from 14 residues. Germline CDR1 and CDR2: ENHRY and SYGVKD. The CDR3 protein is CAISESVGNQPQHF. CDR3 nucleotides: TGTGCCATCAGTGAGTCGGTCGGGAATCAGCCCCAGCATTTT.

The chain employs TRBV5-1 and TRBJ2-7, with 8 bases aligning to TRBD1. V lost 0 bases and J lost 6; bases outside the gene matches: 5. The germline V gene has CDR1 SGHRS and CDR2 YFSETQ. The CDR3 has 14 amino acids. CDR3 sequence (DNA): TGCGCCAGCAGCTTGGAAGGACAGGGTCGCGAGCAGTACTTC. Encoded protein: CASSLEGQGREQYF.

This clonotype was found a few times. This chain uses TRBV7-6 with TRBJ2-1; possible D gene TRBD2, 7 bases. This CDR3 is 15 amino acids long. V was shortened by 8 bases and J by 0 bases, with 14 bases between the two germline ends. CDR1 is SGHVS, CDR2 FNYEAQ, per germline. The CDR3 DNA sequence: TGTGCCAGCCGGAGGGGGGGGAGCTCCTACAATGAGCAGTTCTTC. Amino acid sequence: CASRRGGSSYNEQFF.

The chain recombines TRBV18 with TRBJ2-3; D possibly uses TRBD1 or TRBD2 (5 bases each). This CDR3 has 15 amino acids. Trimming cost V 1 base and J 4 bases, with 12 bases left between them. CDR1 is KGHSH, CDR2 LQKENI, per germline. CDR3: CASSPQGLGADTQYF. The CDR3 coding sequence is TGTGCCAGCTCACCACAAGGACTGGGGGCAGATACGCAGTATTTT.

CDR3 region: CASSYLGPYEQYF. In DNA form, the CDR3 reads TGTGCCAGCAGTTACCTCGGGCCATACGAGCAGTACTTC. The chain links TRBV6-2 or TRBV6-3 to TRBJ2-7; D unclear. This CDR3 spans 13 amino acids. In germline, CDR1 is MNHEY, CDR2 SVGEGT. Trimming cost V 2 bases and J 4 bases, with 9 bases left between them.

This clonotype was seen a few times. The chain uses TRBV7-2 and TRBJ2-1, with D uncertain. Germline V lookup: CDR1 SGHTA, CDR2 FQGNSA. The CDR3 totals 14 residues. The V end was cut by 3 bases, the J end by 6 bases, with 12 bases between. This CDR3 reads CASSFFRSGNEQFF. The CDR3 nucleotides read TGTGCCAGCAGCTTCTTTCGATCCGGCAATGAGCAGTTCTTC.